These 20 T cell receptor beta chains came from one sample sequenced in a study of cytomegalovirus exposure and HLA in healthy donors. A multiplex PCR was run with 60 Vbeta primers and 13 Jbeta primers. Method: immunoSEQ multiplex PCR; TCRdb's copy keeps in-frame clones and lacks some. The sample has about 140,000 clones; roughly 83% are singletons. Sequences were obtained from PBMCs. These receptors came from a man between 40 and 49 years old in good health and CMV-seropositive.

The V call is TRBV9, the J call TRBJ1-3; 7 bases fit TRBD1. The CDR3 spans 15 residues. CDR1 and CDR2 (germline): SGDLS, YYNGEE. Losses at the gene ends were 3 bases for V and 3 bases for J; bases not matched to a gene: 6. The chain's CDR3 is CASSEQGYVGNTIYF. The DNA of the CDR3 is TGTGCCAGCAGCGAACAGGGGTACGTTGGAAACACCATATATTTT.

CDR3: CASRESWGGPGELFF. The CDR3 nucleotides read TGTGCCAGCAGGGAAAGCTGGGGCGGACCCGGGGAGCTGTTTTTT. The gene calls are TRBV2 and TRBJ2-2, with D possibly matching TRBD1 (5 bases). The CDR3 is 15 amino acids. Trimming stripped 6 bases from V and 6 bases from J, with 17 bases between. CDR1 and CDR2 from the germline V gene are SNHLY and FYNNEI.

The J gene is TRBJ2-5, the V gene TRBV13, with 7 bases that match TRBD2. Trimming removed 4 bases from V and 4 bases from J; junction bases left unmatched: 3. Germline CDR1 reads PRHDT; CDR2 reads FYEKMQ (reference sequence). CDR3 length: 13 residues. Written as DNA, the CDR3 is TGTGCCAGCAGCTCTGGGGGGGTAGAGACCCAGTACTTC. It yields the protein CASSSGGVETQYF.

The chain employs TRBV28 and TRBJ2-3; 10 positions agree with TRBD1. The CDR3 loop spans 16 amino acids. Germline trimming cut 5 bases from V and 4 bases from J; bases unmatched to any gene: 9. Germline V gene sequence: CDR1 MDHEN, CDR2 SYDVKM. The CDR3 DNA follows: TGTGCCAGCAGTAATCCGGGACAGGGGATTCCAGATACGCAGTATTTT. It yields the protein CASSNPGQGIPDTQYF.

The V and J genes are TRBV7-6 and TRBJ1-2; D is uncertain. This CDR3 contains 15 residues. Trimming took off 1 base at V and 2 bases at J, with 11 bases between the two ends. CDR1 and CDR2 (germline): SGHVS, FNYEAQ. The CDR3 loop reads CASSLGGRRNYGYTF. DNA of the CDR3: TGTGCCAGCAGCTTAGGCGGTAGGCGGAACTATGGCTACACCTTC.

The chain links TRBV5-8 to TRBJ1-2; D not resolved. From germline, CDR1 is SGHTS and CDR2 YDEGEE. Trimming shortened V by 0 bases and J by 1 base, and 10 bases separated the two germline ends. The CDR3 length is 15 residues. Written as DNA, the CDR3 is TGTGCCAGCAGCTTGGACCAAAACTATAACTATGGCTACACCTTC. Translating gives CASSLDQNYNYGYTF.

V gene TRBV5-4 combines with J gene TRBJ2-3; 9 bases fit TRBD2. Germline V gene data show CDR1 as SGHNT and CDR2 as YYREEE (reference sequence). V shed 4 bases, J shed 5 bases, and the junction held 11 bases outside the gene matches. CDR3 length: 16 amino acids. CDR3 bases: TGTGCCAGCAGCACGGGAGGTAGCGGGAGAGGAGATACGCAGTATTTT. Its translation: CASSTGGSGRGDTQYF.

The rearrangement joins TRBV6-6 to TRBJ2-7, with TRBD1 identical over 12 bases. With 7 bases clipped from V and 3 bases from J, the junction kept 4 bases outside the gene matches. This CDR3 has 14 amino acids. Germline V lookup: CDR1 MNHNY, CDR2 SVGAGI (reference sequence). Here the CDR3 reads CASTGTGGVYEQYF. The DNA of the CDR3 is TGTGCCAGCACCGGGACAGGGGGCGTCTACGAGCAGTACTTC.

The chain uses TRBV5-1 and TRBJ2-7; no definite D call. The CDR3 has 14 amino acids. The V end was cut by 9 bases, the J end by 0 bases, with 16 bases between. The germline gives CDR1 SGHRS, CDR2 YFSETQ. The CDR3 region has the DNA TGCGCCACCTCCCTGCAGGCTTCCTCCTACGAGCAGTACTTC. Translation gives CATSLQASSYEQYF.

The chain employs TRBV5-1 and TRBJ1-1, with TRBD1 matching over 9 bases. The ends lost 5 bases at V and 7 bases at J; junction bases unmatched: 6. Germline loops: CDR1 SGHRS, CDR2 YFSETQ. CDR3 length equals 13 residues. CDR3 sequence (DNA): TGCGCCAGCAGATCGGGACAGGGCTTTGAAGCTTTCTTT. This translates into CASRSGQGFEAFF.

This clone was seen more than once but under ten times. The rearrangement links TRBV18 to TRBJ1-1; D call uncertain. In germline, CDR1 is KGHSH, CDR2 LQKENI. V lost 3 bases and J 0 bases, leaving 8 bases between the germline ends. The CDR3 sequence is 14 residues long. This CDR3 reads CASSPLGLNTEAFF. Here the CDR3 DNA reads TGTGCCAGCTCACCCCTTGGGCTGAACACTGAAGCTTTCTTT.

The rearrangement joins TRBV18 to TRBJ1-1; 9 bases agree with TRBD1. Trimming removed 3 bases from V and 2 bases from J; junction bases left unmatched: 4. The CDR3 consists of 15 residues. Germline V CDR1 and CDR2: KGHSH, LQKENI. The CDR3: CASSPGTGYNTEAFF. In DNA form, the CDR3 reads TGTGCCAGCTCACCTGGGACAGGGTATAACACTGAAGCTTTCTTT.

V gene TRBV30 combines with J gene TRBJ2-7; D not resolved. V gave up 8 bases and J gave up 5 bases, with 22 bases separating them. This CDR3 comprises 14 residues. Germline CDR1 is GTSNPN and CDR2 is SVGIG (reference sequence). CDR3 coding DNA: TGTGCCCAAGTTGGGCAGGTAGTTTTAAACGAGCAGTACTTC. Translation: CAQVGQVVLNEQYF.

The rearrangement links TRBV4-3 to TRBJ2-1, with 13 bases lining up with TRBD2. The CDR3 has 18 amino acids. From germline, CDR1 is LGHNA and CDR2 YSLEER. V lost 3 bases and J lost 5; bases outside the gene matches: 10. Written as DNA, the CDR3 is TGCGCCAGCAGCCAGCTCTACAGACTAGCGGGGGGCAACAATGAGCAGTTCTTC. Translating it yields CASSQLYRLAGGNNEQFF.

V is TRBV27 and J is TRBJ1-1, with TRBD1 matching over 7 bases. The CDR3 runs 16 residues. J lost 0 bases, V lost 3 bases, and 7 bases had no gene match. CDR1 MNHEY and CDR2 SMNVEV come from the germline V gene (reference sequence). CDR3 in DNA: TGTGCCAGCAGTTTCAAGCCGGGACAGATGAACACTGAAGCTTTCTTT. This encodes CASSFKPGQMNTEAFF.

The rearrangement joins TRBV2 to TRBJ1-1; TRBD1 matches at 8 bases. This CDR3 has 11 residues. Looked up from germline, CDR1 is SNHLY and CDR2 is FYNNEI. V shed 6 bases, J shed 7 bases, and the junction held 1 base outside the gene matches. CDR3 region: CASRGQVEAFF. The CDR3 nucleotides are TGTGCCAGCAGGGGACAGGTTGAAGCTTTCTTT. The full variable domain, completed using reference TRBV2 and TRBJ1-1, is EPEVTQTPSHQVTQMGQEVILRCVPISNHLYFYWYRQILGQKVEFLVSFYNNEISEKSEIFDDQFSVERPDGSNFTLKIRSTKLEDSAMYFCASRGQVEAFFGQGTRLTVV.

The sample holds a few counts of this clone. DNA of the CDR3: TGTGCCTGGGCCTACAGGGCCCAGGCCACTGAAGCTTTCTTT. Encoded protein: CAWAYRAQATEAFF. The chain recombines TRBV30 with TRBJ1-1; tentatively, D is TRBD1 (6 bases). The CDR3 length is 14 residues. CDR1 and CDR2 from the germline V gene are GTSNPN and SVGIG (reference sequence). Trimming removed 5 bases from V and 4 bases from J, with 17 bases in between.

This clone was detected only once. This rearrangement joins TRBV18 to TRBJ1-1; D gene uncertain. CDR3 length: 14 amino acids. Trimming removed 6 bases at V and 4 bases at J, with 15 bases between. CDR1 is KGHSH, CDR2 LQKENI, per germline. The CDR3, as DNA: TGTGCCAGCTCCCCTCCGGAGGGAGGCACTGAAGCTTTCTTT. This codes for CASSPPEGGTEAFF.

The chain uses TRBV4-3 and TRBJ1-5; D is unclear. With 3 bases removed from V and 0 bases from J, the gap between germline ends came to 15 bases. The CDR3 covers 17 residues. The germline CDR1 and CDR2 sequences are LGHNA and YSLEER. The CDR3 DNA sequence: TGCGCCAGCAGCCAGAGTATACGGAGGAATAGCAATCAGCCCCAGCATTTT. This encodes CASSQSIRRNSNQPQHF.

The chain uses TRBV27 and TRBJ2-6, with a possible D match to TRBD2 (5 bases). This CDR3 has 16 amino acids. CDR1 is MNHEY, CDR2 SMNVEV, per germline (reference sequence). V was trimmed by 0 bases and J by 1 base, leaving 7 bases between them. For the CDR3, the DNA is TGTGCCAGCAGTTTATCGGCGGGTTCTGGGGCCAACGTCCTGACTTTC. The encoded protein is CASSLSAGSGANVLTF.